This T cell receptor beta chain is from a study of OX40 agonist ivuxolimab in advanced cancers. About the research overall: Patients achieving partial responses numbered three: one hepatocellular carcinoma case and two cutaneous melanoma cases.

This CDR3 has 15 residues. Germline V gives CDR1 SGHTA, CDR2 FQGTGA. The ends were cut back, 2 bases at V and 1 base at J, with 11 bases in the middle. Assay: immunoSEQ multiplex PCR; the TCRdb copy retains only in-frame clones and omits some. In the table there are roughly 13,000 clones, about 76% of which are singletons. Sequencing was performed on CD4+ or CD8+ T cells sorted from blood, taken in a trial of the OX40 agonist ivuxolimab. V is TRBV7-3 and J is TRBJ1-1, with TRBD1 as a possible D gene (6 bases). The TCR was taken from an adult with an advanced solid tumor such as melanoma, head and neck, liver or kidney cancer. CDR3 sequence (DNA): TGTGCCAGCAGCTTATACGGGGGCGAGAACACTGAAGCTTTCTTT. Translation gives CASSLYGGENTEAFF.